Listed here are 10 T cell receptor beta chains from one sample, sequenced in a study of naive and memory T cell subsets. Notes on the study in general: A few larger clonotypes appeared in naive repertoires, especially CD8, possibly memory cells re-expressing CD45RA.

Both TRBC1 and TRBC2 were covered by a beta constant-region primer of two equimolar oligonucleotides. Nested alpha and beta constant-region primers with the SP2 primer drove four PCR rounds on ligated cDNA. TCRdb processed the UMI-ligation and nested PCR reads anew with MiXCR; each CDR3 protein has one entry. Of approximately 140,000 distinct CDR3 sequences in the sample, about 20% were seen once. Antigens for these TCRs are unknown. The sequencing input was naive CD8+ T cells from blood. The receptors were sampled from a human donor in good health.

In its sample, this clonotype was seen a few times. The V call is TRBV29-1, the J call TRBJ1-2; 7 nucleotides agree with TRBD1. Trimming took 1 base from V and 7 from J; bases not matched to a gene: 6. The CDR3 runs 13 residues. Per germline, CDR1 SQVTM and CDR2 ANQGSEA. CDR3: CSVEVQGNGGYTF. CDR3 nucleotide sequence: TGCAGCGTTGAAGTACAGGGGAACGGTGGCTACACCTTC.

V usage is TRBV9 and J usage is TRBJ1-5; D uncertain. V was clipped by 0 bases and J by 6 bases, with 10 bases between them. Germline CDR1 and CDR2: SGDLS and YYNGEE. CDR3 length: 14 amino acids. CDR3 residues: CASSVGVRPQPQHF. The CDR3 coding sequence is TGTGCCAGCAGCGTAGGAGTGAGGCCTCAGCCCCAGCATTTT. Using reference TRBV9 and TRBJ1-5 for the parts outside the CDR3, the full variable domain is DSGVTQTPKHLITATGQRVTLRCSPRSGDLSVYWYQQSLDQGLQFLIQYYNGEERAKGNILERFSAQQFPDLHSELNLSSLELGDSALYFCASSVGVRPQPQHFGDGTRLSIL.

This clonotype occurred a few times. The gene calls are TRBV28 and TRBJ2-1, with a possible D match to TRBD2 (6 bases). CDR3 length equals 15 residues. Germline loops: CDR1 MDHEN, CDR2 SYDVKM. Trimming shortened V by 2 bases and J by 2 bases, and 10 bases separated the two germline ends. Here the CDR3 reads CASSLVEGPYNEQFF. The CDR3 DNA sequence: TGTGCCAGCAGTTTAGTGGAGGGCCCCTACAATGAGCAGTTCTTC.

The V call is TRBV7-8, the J call TRBJ2-1; 10 bases fit TRBD2. The V gene's germline CDR1 is SGHVS and CDR2 FQNEAQ. The CDR3 extends over 18 amino acids. Trimming cost V 1 base and J 3 bases; bases outside gene matches: 9. CDR3 region: CASSLGLVGLADYNEQFF. CDR3 nucleotide sequence: TGTGCCAGCAGCTTAGGGTTAGTTGGACTAGCGGACTACAATGAGCAGTTCTTC. Complete variable domain (other parts from reference TRBV7-8 and TRBJ2-1): GAGVSQSPRYKVAKRGQDVALRCDPISGHVSLFWYQQALGQGPEFLTYFQNEAQLDKSGLPSDRFFAERPEGSVSTLKIQRTQQEDSAVYLCASSLGLVGLADYNEQFFGPGTRLTVL.

This clonotype was counted a single time. The V and J genes are TRBV29-1 and TRBJ1-1; D might be TRBD1 (5 bases). This CDR3 contains 16 residues. Germline lookup yields CDR1 SQVTM and CDR2 ANQGSEA. V gave up 7 bases and J gave up 4 bases, with 25 bases separating them. In DNA form, the CDR3 reads TGCAGCGACCCAAATCCCGAGCCAGGGCCCTGCACTGAAGCTTTCTTT. It encodes CSDPNPEPGPCTEAFF.

J is TRBJ2-3 and V is TRBV6-1; D is unclear. The V end lost 7 bases, the J end lost 1 base, and 3 bases lay between the germline ends. This CDR3 is built from 11 residues. The V gene's germline CDR1 is MNHNS and CDR2 SASEGT. CDR3 residues: CASKGTDTQYF. For the CDR3, the DNA is TGTGCCAGCAAGGGCACAGATACGCAGTATTTT.

This clonotype has more than one count but fewer than ten. The chain uses TRBV6-5 and TRBJ2-7; D remains unclear. The germline gives CDR1 MNHEY, CDR2 SVGAGI. CDR3 length equals 13 residues. The V and J ends lost 0 bases and 3 bases respectively, with 6 bases between them. CDR3 nucleotides: TGTGCCAGCAGTTACTCAAATATCTACGAGCAGTACTTC. It yields the protein CASSYSNIYEQYF.

The chain carries TRBV7-9 and TRBJ2-7; a possible D gene is TRBD2 (7 bases). CDR1 and CDR2 (germline): SEHNR, FQNEAQ (reference sequence). The CDR3 covers 14 residues. Trimming cost V 4 bases and J 7 bases, with 17 bases left between them. CDR3 DNA sequence: TGTGCCAGCAGCTCCTCCGGGGGGCTCTGGGAGCAGTACTTC. This encodes CASSSSGGLWEQYF.

This clonotype has more than one count but fewer than ten. This chain uses TRBV6-5 with TRBJ2-1; D may be TRBD2 (5 bases). The CDR3 has 16 residues. Trimming stripped 2 bases from V and 0 bases from J, with 11 bases between. The germline V gene encodes CDR1 MNHEY and CDR2 SVGAGI. CDR3 in DNA: TGTGCCAGCAGTTACGATGGGGAGAGCTCCTACAATGAGCAGTTCTTC. Encoded protein: CASSYDGESSYNEQFF.

The J gene is TRBJ1-2, the V gene TRBV3-1, with D maybe TRBD1 (5 bases). This CDR3 region has 17 residues. The germline CDR1 and CDR2 sequences are LGHDT and YNNKEL (reference sequence). With 0 bases removed from V and 0 bases from J, the gap between germline ends came to 14 bases. The CDR3 loop reads CASSQDPAGLANYGYTF. CDR3 coding DNA: TGTGCCAGCAGCCAAGATCCCGCAGGGCTAGCTAACTATGGCTACACCTTC.